The T cell receptor beta chain under discussion was sequenced for a study of CD8+CD57+ T cells in acquired aplastic anemia. This clonotype came up a few times. Patients included in sequencing had previously demonstrated CD8+CD57+ cell expansion by flow cytometry. CDR1 MDHEN and CDR2 SYDVKM come from the germline V gene. V lost 5 bases, J lost 3 bases, and 11 bases lay in between. CDR3 length: 14 amino acids. TCR beta VDJ and CDR3 were profiled, and genomic DNA was the template. TCRdb re-called the reads through MiXCR, storing one row per CDR3 protein. The repertoire has roughly 160,000 distinct CDR3 sequences, more than 45% of them found once; the top ten carry about 2.6%.

The TCR comes from a human donor with aplastic anemia. The chain uses TRBV28 and TRBJ1-5; D is unresolved. What was sequenced was sorted CD4+, CD8+, or CD8+CD57+ T cells (not recorded which) from PBMCs. In DNA form, the CDR3 reads TGTGCCAGCAGTACCCGGGGTTCCAATCAGCCCCAGCATTTT. It is translated as CASSTRGSNQPQHF.